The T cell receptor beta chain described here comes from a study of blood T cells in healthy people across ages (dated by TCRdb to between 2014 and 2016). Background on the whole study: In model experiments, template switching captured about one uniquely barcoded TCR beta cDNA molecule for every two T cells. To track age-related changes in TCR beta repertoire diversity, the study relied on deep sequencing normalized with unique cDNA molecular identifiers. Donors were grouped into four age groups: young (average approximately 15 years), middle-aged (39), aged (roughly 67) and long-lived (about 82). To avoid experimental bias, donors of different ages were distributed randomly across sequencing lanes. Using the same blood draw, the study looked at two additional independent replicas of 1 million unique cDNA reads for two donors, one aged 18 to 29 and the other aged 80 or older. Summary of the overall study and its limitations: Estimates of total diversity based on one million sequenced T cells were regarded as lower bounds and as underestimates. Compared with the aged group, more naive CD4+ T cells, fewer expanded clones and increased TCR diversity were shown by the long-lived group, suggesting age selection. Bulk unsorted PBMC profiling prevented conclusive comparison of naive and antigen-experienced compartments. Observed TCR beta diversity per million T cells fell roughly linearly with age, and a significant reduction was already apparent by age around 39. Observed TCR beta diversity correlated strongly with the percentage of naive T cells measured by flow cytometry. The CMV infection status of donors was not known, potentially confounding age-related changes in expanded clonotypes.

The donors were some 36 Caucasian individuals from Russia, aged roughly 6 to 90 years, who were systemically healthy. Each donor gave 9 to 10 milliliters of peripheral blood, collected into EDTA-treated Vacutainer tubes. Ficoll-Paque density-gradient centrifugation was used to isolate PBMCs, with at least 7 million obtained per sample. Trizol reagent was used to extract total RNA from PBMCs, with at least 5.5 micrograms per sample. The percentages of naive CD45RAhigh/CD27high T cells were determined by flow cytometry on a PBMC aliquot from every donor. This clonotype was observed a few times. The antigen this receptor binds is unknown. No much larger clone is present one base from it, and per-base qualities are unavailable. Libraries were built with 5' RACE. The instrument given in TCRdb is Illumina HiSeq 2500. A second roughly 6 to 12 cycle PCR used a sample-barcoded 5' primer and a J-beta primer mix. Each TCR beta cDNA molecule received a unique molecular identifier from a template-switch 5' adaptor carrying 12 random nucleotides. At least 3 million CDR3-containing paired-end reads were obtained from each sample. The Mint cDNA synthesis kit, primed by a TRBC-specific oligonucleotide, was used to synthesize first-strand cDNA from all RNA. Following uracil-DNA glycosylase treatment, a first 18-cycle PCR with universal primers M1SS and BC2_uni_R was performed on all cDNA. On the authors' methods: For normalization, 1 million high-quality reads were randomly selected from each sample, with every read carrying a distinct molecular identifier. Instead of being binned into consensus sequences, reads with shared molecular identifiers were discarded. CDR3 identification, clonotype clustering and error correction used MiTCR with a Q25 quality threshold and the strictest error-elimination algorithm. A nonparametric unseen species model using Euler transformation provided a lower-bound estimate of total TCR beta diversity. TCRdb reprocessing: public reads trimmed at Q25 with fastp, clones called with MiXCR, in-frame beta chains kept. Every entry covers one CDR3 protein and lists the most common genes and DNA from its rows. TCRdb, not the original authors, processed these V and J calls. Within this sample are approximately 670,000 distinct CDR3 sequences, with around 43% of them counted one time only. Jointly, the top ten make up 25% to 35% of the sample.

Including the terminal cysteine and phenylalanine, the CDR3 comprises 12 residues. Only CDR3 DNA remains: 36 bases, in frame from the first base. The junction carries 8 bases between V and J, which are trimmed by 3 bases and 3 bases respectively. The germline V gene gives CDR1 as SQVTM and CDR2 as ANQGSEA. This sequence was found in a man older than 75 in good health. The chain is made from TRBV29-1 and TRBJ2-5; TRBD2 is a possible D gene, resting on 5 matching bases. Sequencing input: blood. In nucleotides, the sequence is TGCAGCGTTGATTCCGGGGAAGAGACCCAGTACTTC. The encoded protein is CSVDSGEETQYF.